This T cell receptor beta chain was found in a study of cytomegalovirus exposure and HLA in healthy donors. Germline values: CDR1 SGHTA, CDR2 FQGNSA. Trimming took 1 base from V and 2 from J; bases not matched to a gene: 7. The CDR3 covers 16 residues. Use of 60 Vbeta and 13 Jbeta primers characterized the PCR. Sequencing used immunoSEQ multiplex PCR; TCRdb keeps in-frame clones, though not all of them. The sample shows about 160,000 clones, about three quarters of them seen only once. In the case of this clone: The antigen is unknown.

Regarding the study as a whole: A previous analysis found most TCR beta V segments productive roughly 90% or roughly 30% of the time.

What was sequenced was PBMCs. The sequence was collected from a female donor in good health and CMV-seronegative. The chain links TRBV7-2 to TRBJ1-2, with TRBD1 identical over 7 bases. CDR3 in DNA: TGTGCCAGCAGCTTAGACGGGGCGACAGGGAACTATGGCTACACCTTC. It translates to CASSLDGATGNYGYTF.